This T cell receptor beta chain was sequenced during a study of cytotoxic CD8 clonotypes in ibrutinib-treated CLL. About the study: The patients, about a dozen relapsed/refractory and 15 treatment-naive, included about 18 who were IGHV unmutated.

In regard to this clone: What it recognizes is unknown.

Study outcomes and limitations: Under treatment, the uncommon public clonotypes either contracted or remained stable. T-cell clonality at baseline went above that of age-matched healthy donors and rose and fell with circulating CD8+ T-cell counts.

Depth targeted 1 in 200,000 to 1 in 1 million T cells, averaging approximately 9.9x coverage per clonotype. Clones were read by immunoSEQ multiplex PCR, and TCRdb kept only the in-frame ones, dropping some. The data show about 270,000 clones, about 72% seen once. The starting material was PBMCs, obtained at disease progression, from a patient treated with ibrutinib. The receptor was derived from a human donor with chronic lymphocytic leukemia.

The CDR3 bases are TGTGCCAGCAGTGGGCCGGGGCCGGAGAAATCAGTCACCGGGGAGCTGTTTTTT. Translated: CASSGPGPEKSVTGELFF. The chain is built from TRBV2 and TRBJ2-2, with D perhaps assigned TRBD1 or TRBD2 (5 bases each). The CDR3 runs 18 residues. CDR1 and CDR2 from the germline V gene are SNHLY and FYNNEI. V gave up 4 bases and J gave up 4 bases, with 22 bases separating them.